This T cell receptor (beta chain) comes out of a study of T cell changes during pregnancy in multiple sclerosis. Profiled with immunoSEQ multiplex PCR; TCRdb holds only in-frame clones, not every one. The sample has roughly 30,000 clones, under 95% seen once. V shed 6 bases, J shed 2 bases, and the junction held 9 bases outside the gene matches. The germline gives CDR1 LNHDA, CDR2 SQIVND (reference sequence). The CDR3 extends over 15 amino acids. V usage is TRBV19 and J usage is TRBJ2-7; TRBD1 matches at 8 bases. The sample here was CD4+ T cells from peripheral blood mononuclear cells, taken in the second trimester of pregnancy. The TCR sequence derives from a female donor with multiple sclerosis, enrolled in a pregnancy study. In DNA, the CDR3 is TGTGCCAGTAGCCCAGGACAGGGCGGAACCTACGAGCAGTACTTC. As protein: CASSPGQGGTYEQYF.